A selection of T cell receptor beta chains follows, all from one sample in a study of blood T cell repertoires in COVID-19. TCRdb keeps only in-frame clones here, not all; method: immunoSEQ multiplex PCR. Of 90,000 to 120,000 clones listed, approximately 81% are singletons. Sample: peripheral blood. All receptors come from a human donor in a cohort sampled during active COVID-19. Both conserved end residues are part of each CDR3. A D gene is named only where the DNA matches it firmly. Clone size is stated in some rows and not others, as once, few, many or a class when expanded.

. TRBJ2-3 TRBV9 TRBD2 TGTGCCAGCAGCGTAGGAGCGGGGGGTGGAGATACGCAGTATTTT CASSVGAGGGDTQYF
. TRBJ2-2 TRBV24-1 . TGTGCCACCGGGGGCGAGGGGGTGAACGGGGAGCTGTTTTTT CATGGEGVNGELFF
. TRBJ2-5 TRBV24-1 . TGTGCCACCAGTACAACCCCTGAAGAGACCCAGTACTTC CATSTTPEETQYF
. TRBJ2-2 TRBV19 . TGTGCCAGTAGTATAGCAGGGCTTCCACCCGGGGAGCTGTTTTTT CASSIAGLPPGELFF
. TRBJ2-2 TRBV12-3/TRBV12-4 . TGTGCCAGCACCCCCTCCGTTACCGGGGAGCTGTTTTTT CASTPSVTGELFF
. TRBJ2-5 TRBV18 . TGTGCCAGCTCTAAAAAAGAGACCCAGTACTTC CASSKKETQYF
. TRBJ2-3 TRBV28 TRBD2 TGTGCCAGCAGTAAGAACGGGGGGGCGGGAGATACGCAGTATTTT CASSKNGGAGDTQYF
few TRBJ2-4 TRBV9 . TGTGCCAGCAGCGTATCTCCCCAGGGAACCAAAAACATTCAGTACTTC CASSVSPQGTKNIQYF
. TRBJ2-7 TRBV7-3 TRBD1 TGTGCCAGCAGCCTGACGGGGACAGGGGACCTCTACGAGCAGTACTTC CASSLTGTGDLYEQYF
once TRBJ2-3 TRBV6-5 . TGTGCCAGCAGCCCACCTAGGGATACGCAGTATTTT CASSPPRDTQYF
. TRBJ2-1 TRBV28 . TGTGCCAGCCAAAAGGGACCGGGAGCTCAGCAGTTCTTC CASQKGPGAQQFF
. TRBJ1-1 TRBV25-1 TRBD1 TGTGCCAGCAGTGTACTGGACAGGGGTGCTGAAGCTTTCTTT CASSVLDRGAEAFF
. TRBJ2-7 TRBV11-3 . TGTGCCAGCAGCCTAAATTCCTATTTTACCGAGCAGTACTTC CASSLNSYFTEQYF
. TRBJ2-1 TRBV5-1 . TGCGCCAGCAGCTTGGCAGGGGGGCCGGACAATGAGCAGTTCTTC CASSLAGGPDNEQFF
. TRBJ1-4 TRBV18 TRBD1 TGTGCCAGCTCACTGACAGGGGGCAAGGATGAAAAACTGTTTTTT CASSLTGGKDEKLFF
few TRBJ1-5 TRBV9 . TGTGCCAGCAGCTCCAACCAGCATTTT CASSSNQHF
. TRBJ1-1 TRBV4-3 . TGCGCCAGCAGCCGAAATGAGTGGAACACTGAAGCTTTCTTT CASSRNEWNTEAFF
. TRBJ2-7 TRBV4-3 TRBD1 TGCGCCAGCAGCCAAGATACAGGGGCAGGAATGTACTACGAGCAGTACTTC CASSQDTGAGMYYEQYF
once TRBJ1-1 TRBV9 . TGTGCCAGCAGCCTAGGACAGCTGAACACTGAAGCTTTCTTT CASSLGQLNTEAFF
. TRBJ2-5 TRBV7-2 . TGTGCCAGCAGCTTCGGTCAGGTAGAGACCCAGTACTTC CASSFGQVETQYF
. TRBJ2-7 TRBV28 TRBD2 TGTGCCAGCAGCTACTTGGGCGGGAGTAGGGTTTCGGACGAGCAGTACTTC CASSYLGGSRVSDEQYF
. TRBJ1-6 TRBV30 . TGTGCCTGGAGTGAGGCCGGGGGGGCGAGCTCCTATAATTCACCCCTCCACTTT CAWSEAGGASSYNSPLHF
. TRBJ2-5 TRBV4-2 . TGTGCCAGCAGCCAAGATAGTCGAGAGACCCAGTACTTC CASSQDSRETQYF
. TRBJ2-3 TRBV2 TRBD1 TGTGCCAGCAGGGGGACAGGGGGCAAGGCAGATACGCAGTATTTT CASRGTGGKADTQYF
. TRBJ2-1 TRBV7-2 . TGTGCCAGCAGCTGGTCGGGGCTGGGCACCAGCCTAGGGGGGTTCTTC CASSWSGLGTSLGGFF
. TRBJ1-2 TRBV20-1 . TGCAGTGCTCCCCAGTATTATGGCTACACCTTC CSAPQYYGYTF
. TRBJ2-5 TRBV4-1 TRBD2 TGCGCCAGCAGCCCGAGACTAGCGGGAGTAGAGACCCAGTACTTC CASSPRLAGVETQYF
once TRBJ2-7 TRBV11-2 TRBD2 TGTGCCAGCAGCTTAGATTACACTAGCGGATACTACGAGCAGTACTTC CASSLDYTSGYYEQYF
. TRBJ1-2 TRBV7-9 . TGTGCCAGCAGCTTAGCCGTCCCTAACTATGGCTACACCTTC CASSLAVPNYGYTF
. TRBJ1-2 TRBV4-1 . TGCGCCAGCAGCCAAGAGGTGACAGGAATATTATATGGCTACACCTTC CASSQEVTGILYGYTF
. TRBJ2-7 TRBV5-1 TRBD1 TGCGCCAGCAGCTTGGACGGGACAGGGACCTACGAGCAGTACTTC CASSLDGTGTYEQYF
once TRBJ1-4 TRBV7-3 . TGTGCCAGCAGCTTCTATGAAAAACTGTTTTTT CASSFYEKLFF
medium-sized TRBJ2-7 TRBV11-3 TRBD1 TGTGCCAGCAGCCCGGGACAGGGGGACGAGCAGTACTTC CASSPGQGDEQYF
few TRBJ1-5 TRBV4-3 . TGCGCCAGCAGCCAAGGGCCCTCGGGGCCCCAGCATTTT CASSQGPSGPQHF
few TRBJ2-5 TRBV12-3/TRBV12-4 . TGTGCCAGCAGTTTAGGAGGACAGCAGGAGTACTTC CASSLGGQQEYF
. TRBJ1-1 TRBV29-1 TRBD1 TGCAGCGCAATCCCTTTAGACAGGGGGAACACTGAAGCTTTCTTT CSAIPLDRGNTEAFF
. TRBJ1-1 TRBV6-1 . TGTGCCAGCAGTGAGACTGGGGCGCGAGCTTTCTTT CASSETGARAFF
. TRBJ2-7 TRBV3-1/TRBV3-2 TRBD2 TGTGCCAGCAGCCCGGGACTAGCGGGGGGCTCAAGCTCCTACGAGCAGTACTTC CASSPGLAGGSSSYEQYF
. TRBJ1-2 TRBV10-3 . TGTGCCACGGGCCTGACAGGAGCTAACTATGGCTACACCTTC CATGLTGANYGYTF
. TRBJ2-1 TRBV19 . TGTGCCAGTAGTATACTGAGGAATGAGCAGTTCTTC CASSILRNEQFF
few TRBJ1-2 TRBV19 TRBD1 TGTGCCAGTAGTATAAGACAGGGAATCCACACCTTC CASSIRQGIHTF
once TRBJ1-1 TRBV18 . TGTGCCAGCTCACCAACAAGTGACACTGAAGCTTTCTTT CASSPTSDTEAFF
. TRBJ2-1 TRBV5-5 TRBD1 TGTGCCAGCAGCTTAAGTGCCGGGACAGGGATAAAGGATGAGCAGTTCTTC CASSLSAGTGIKDEQFF
. TRBJ1-1 TRBV18 TRBD1 TGTGCCAGCTCATCCGTCTTCCGGGACAGGGGAGGAGGCACTGAAGCTTTCTTT CASSSVFRDRGGGTEAFF
. TRBJ2-7 TRBV18 . TGTGCCAGCTCACCAGCCAGGGTGGACGAGCAGTACTTC CASSPARVDEQYF
. TRBJ2-5 TRBV10-1 TRBD1 TGCGCCAGCAGTAAGCAGGGGGAAGCGACCCAGTACTTC CASSKQGEATQYF
. TRBJ1-5 TRBV6-2/TRBV6-3 . TGTGCCAGCAGCCCAGGGGATCAGCCCCAGCATTTT CASSPGDQPQHF
. TRBJ2-3 TRBV9 . TGTGCCAGCAGCGTAGAGGGACACAGCACAGATACGCAGTATTTT CASSVEGHSTDTQYF
few TRBJ1-1 TRBV30 . TGTGCCTGGAGTGTAGTAGGGGTTAACACTGAAGCTTTCTTT CAWSVVGVNTEAFF
. TRBJ2-5 TRBV5-1 TRBD2 TGCGCCAGCAGCTTGAGTGCGGGAGTAGAGACCCAGTACTTC CASSLSAGVETQYF
. TRBJ1-4 TRBV14 TRBD1 TGTGCCAGCAGCGTACAGGGGGGGTCAGAAAAACTGTTTTTT CASSVQGGSEKLFF
. TRBJ1-6 TRBV6-5 . TGTGCCAGCAGGACTCTCACCGGGTCGCCCCTCCACTTT CASRTLTGSPLHF
. TRBJ1-6 TRBV5-4 TRBD1 TGTGCCAGCAGCCGGGACAGGGGCAATTCACCCCTCCACTTT CASSRDRGNSPLHF
. TRBJ1-1 TRBV7-8 . TGTGCCAGCAGCAGAGCGGGACACCCGAACACTGAAGCTTTCTTT CASSRAGHPNTEAFF
few TRBJ2-2 TRBV27 . TGTGCCAGCAGTTCCCTCGGCGCGGAAGACACCGGGGAGCTGTTTTTT CASSSLGAEDTGELFF
. TRBJ1-1 TRBV10-3 TRBD1 TGTGCCATCAGTGACCCGACAGGGGGAGGCACTGAAGCTTTCTTT CAISDPTGGGTEAFF
. TRBJ1-1 TRBV11-2 TRBD1 TGTGCCAGCAGCTTAGGTAGGGGACAGAACTCGAACACTGAAGCTTTCTTT CASSLGRGQNSNTEAFF
once TRBJ2-3 TRBV7-9 TRBD2 TGTGCCAGCAGCTCAGGACTAGCGGAATCAGATACGCAGTATTTT CASSSGLAESDTQYF
. TRBJ2-2 TRBV24-1 TRBD2 TGTGCCACGCCACGGACTAGAGGTTCGAGTGGAACCGGGGAGCTGTTTTTT CATPRTRGSSGTGELFF
. TRBJ1-1 TRBV5-1 . TGCGCCAGCAGCCCGGAGGCCGCCTATGTAGCTTTCTTT CASSPEAAYVAFF